This TCR beta chain originates from a study of tumor-infiltrating lymphocytes in primary liver carcinoma. Overall study: Ages ranged from 30 to 69, with HCC or mixed HCC-cholangiocarcinoma. Lesions, classed as T1-T3 N0M0, spanned 4.2 to 10 cm across.

From around 500 ng of total RNA, TCR beta-specific cDNA was reverse-transcribed using a constant-region primer. Generation of the TCR beta libraries relied on three nested multiplex PCR rounds using slightly modified ARM-PCR. TCRdb independently ran MiXCR on the multiplex PCR reads; one entry per CDR3 protein. In the table there are around 120,000 distinct CDR3 sequences, 55% to 75% of which are singletons. As to this clonotype: The antigen is unknown. A much larger clone differs from this one at a single base, so this may be a read error.

Scientists recovered RNA and DNA together from around 20-30 mg of unsorted bulk tissue. Overall study findings and caveats: Tumor region pairs overlapped more than did tumor-adjacent and tumor-blood pairs.

Sequencing used liver tumor tissue from sampling region 1. Regarding subset: tumor region T1, superior pole. This clonotype was obtained from a woman in her fifties or sixties with primary liver carcinoma and hepatitis B virus infection.

The CDR3 DNA reads TGTGCTAGTGATTTGTCCCTAACTAGCGGGGTATACAATGAGCAGTTCTTC. This codes for CASDLSLTSGVYNEQFF. The chain carries TRBV12-5 and TRBJ2-1; 10 bases agree with TRBD2. The CDR3 extends over 17 amino acids. Germline V gives CDR1 LGHNT, CDR2 FRNRAP.